The 18 T cell receptor beta chains reported below all come from one sample, sequenced in a study of OX40 agonist ivuxolimab in advanced cancers. Data came from immunoSEQ multiplex PCR; TCRdb stores just in-frame clones and leaves some out. The sample holds tens of thousands of clones, roughly 93% seen once. The sample here was CD4+ or CD8+ T cells sorted from blood, taken in a trial of the OX40 agonist ivuxolimab. The source of these receptors is an adult with an advanced solid tumor such as melanoma, head and neck, liver or kidney cancer.

J is TRBJ2-1 and V is TRBV4-3, with a possible D match to TRBD2 (6 bases). V lost 0 bases, J lost 9 bases, and 21 bases lay in between. CDR1 is LGHNA, CDR2 YSLEER, per germline. The CDR3 consists of 17 residues. This CDR3 reads CASSQEAPRDSICEQFF. DNA for the CDR3: TGCGCCAGCAGCCAAGAGGCGCCCCGGGACTCCATCTGTGAGCAGTTCTTC.

This chain links TRBV30 with TRBJ1-4; D is uncertain. The CDR3 sequence is 11 residues long. V dropped 2 bases and J dropped 6 bases, with 4 bases sitting between them. From germline, CDR1 is GTSNPN and CDR2 SVGIG (reference sequence). CDR3 protein: CAWSNDEKLFF. CDR3 coding DNA: TGTGCCTGGAGTAATGATGAAAAACTGTTTTTT.

The rearrangement joins TRBV25-1 to TRBJ2-4, with 8 bases fitting TRBD2. The CDR3 consists of 18 residues. Germline V gene sequence: CDR1 MGHDK, CDR2 SYGVNS. Losses at the gene ends were 5 bases for V and 0 bases for J; bases not matched to a gene: 12. This CDR3 is CASSRTLGLAGAKNIQYF. The CDR3 DNA is TGTGCCAGCAGTAGGACTTTGGGCCTAGCGGGAGCCAAAAACATTCAGTACTTC.

The V and J genes are TRBV7-2 and TRBJ2-5, with D maybe TRBD2 (6 bases). The J call may be mistaken, given a closer DNA end match to TRBJ2-7. CDR1 and CDR2 (germline): SGHTA, FQGNSA. The CDR3 spans 15 residues. The CDR3 reads CASSSRLVRPYEQYF. The CDR3 DNA follows: TGTGCCAGCAGCTCCCGACTAGTTCGCCCCTACGAGCAGTACTTC.

The chain couples TRBV19 to TRBJ2-1; D is unresolved. Germline V gives CDR1 LNHDA, CDR2 SQIVND (reference sequence). The CDR3 sequence is 15 residues long. Between the trimmed V and J ends, which lost 2 bases and 3 bases, there was a span of 11 bases. The CDR3 loop is CASSIRPVLYNEQFF. DNA for the CDR3: TGTGCCAGTAGTATAAGGCCAGTACTCTACAATGAGCAGTTCTTC.

CDR3: CASSLAREETQYF. The DNA for the CDR3 is TGTGCCAGCAGCTTGGCCCGAGAAGAGACCCAGTACTTC. The J gene is TRBJ2-5, the V gene TRBV5-6; D gene uncertain. The CDR3 extends over 13 amino acids. Germline CDR1 is SGHDT and CDR2 is YYEEEE. V lost 0 bases and J 3 bases, leaving 6 bases between the germline ends.

The rearrangement links TRBV9 to TRBJ2-4, with D tentatively TRBD2 (5 bases). The CDR3 is 13 amino acids. Germline values: CDR1 SGDLS, CDR2 YYNGEE. V shed 2 bases and J shed 6 bases, with 9 bases lying between them. For the CDR3, the DNA is TGTGCCAGCAGCGTTGACCGGGGAAACATTCAGTACTTC. Translated: CASSVDRGNIQYF.

The rearrangement links TRBV9 to TRBJ2-1; 8 nucleotides agree with TRBD2. The CDR3 has 15 amino acids. Germline loops: CDR1 SGDLS, CDR2 YYNGEE. The V gene end was trimmed by 6 bases and the J gene end by 1 base; junction bases not matched to a gene: 6. CDR3: CASNGGLGSYNEQFF. CDR3 bases: TGTGCCAGCAACGGGGGACTAGGTTCCTACAATGAGCAGTTCTTC.

This rearrangement joins TRBV19 to TRBJ2-7, with 8 bases aligning to TRBD1. From germline, CDR1 is LNHDA and CDR2 SQIVND (reference sequence). This CDR3 is 13 amino acids long. The junction had 4 bases not matched to a gene; V was cut back by 5 bases and J by 4 bases. CDR3 sequence reads: CASSLGTGYEQYF. The CDR3 region has the DNA TGTGCCAGTAGTCTGGGGACAGGTTACGAGCAGTACTTC.

The V and J genes are TRBV7-9 and TRBJ2-7; TRBD1 matches at 10 bases. The CDR3 loop spans 16 amino acids. Per germline, CDR1 SEHNR and CDR2 FQNEAQ (reference sequence). J lost 2 bases, V lost 5 bases, and 9 bases had no gene match. The CDR3 DNA reads TGTGCCAGCAGCGTTAGCCCCGGGACAGGGGCCTACGAGCAGTACTTC. Translating it yields CASSVSPGTGAYEQYF.

The gene calls are TRBV9 and TRBJ2-1, with 10 bases matching TRBD2. This CDR3 has 17 residues. With 3 bases clipped from V and 3 bases from J, the junction kept 9 bases outside the gene matches. Germline-derived CDR1 and CDR2 are SGDLS and YYNGEE. The CDR3 loop is CASSGWGTSADYNEQFF. The CDR3, as DNA: TGTGCCAGCAGCGGGTGGGGGACTAGCGCAGACTACAATGAGCAGTTCTTC.

The genes are TRBV7-2 and TRBJ2-1; 14 bases fit TRBD2. The CDR3 is 16 amino acids. Germline CDR1 and CDR2: SGHTA and FQGNSA. Germline trimming cut 3 bases from V and 3 bases from J; bases unmatched to any gene: 1. The CDR3: CASSFGLAGGYNEQFF. CDR3 coding DNA: TGTGCCAGCAGCTTTGGACTAGCGGGAGGCTACAATGAGCAGTTCTTC.

The chain couples TRBV7-8 to TRBJ1-2; D is unclear. Germline CDR1 and CDR2: SGHVS and FQNEAQ. The CDR3 has 13 amino acids. V was clipped by 5 bases and J by 7 bases, with 14 bases between them. CDR3 nucleotides: TGTGCCAGCAGCCCGTACAAGGAGGTTGGCTACACCTTC. Its translation is CASSPYKEVGYTF.

The chain has TRBV18 and TRBJ1-3; 9 bases match TRBD1. V trimming: 2 bases; J trimming: 0 bases; junction bases outside the gene matches: 11. Germline V lookup: CDR1 KGHSH, CDR2 LQKENI. The CDR3 extends over 19 amino acids. The DNA for the CDR3 is TGTGCCAGCTCACCAGGGGACAGGGTTTGGTCCCCCTCTGGAAACACCATATATTTT. It translates to CASSPGDRVWSPSGNTIYF.

CDR3 nucleotide sequence: TGTGCCAGCAGCCCAGCGACAGGGGGCTATAGGAGTACTGAAGCTTTCTTT. Amino acid sequence: CASSPATGGYRSTEAFF. The rearrangement links TRBV7-9 to TRBJ1-1, with 10 bases lining up with TRBD1. The V gene's germline CDR1 is SEHNR and CDR2 FQNEAQ (reference sequence). The V and J ends lost 5 bases and 5 bases, in that order; junction bases with no gene match: 14. CDR3 length: 17 amino acids.

The count of this clone is one. The J gene is TRBJ2-5, the V gene TRBV27, with TRBD1 matching 8 bases. This CDR3 is built from 15 residues. Germline CDR1 is MNHEY and CDR2 is SMNVEV (reference sequence). The junction had 11 bases not matched to a gene; V was cut back by 6 bases and J by 5 bases. The chain's CDR3 is CASSHGQGRGETQYF. Here the CDR3 DNA reads TGTGCCAGCAGCCATGGACAGGGAAGGGGCGAGACCCAGTACTTC.

The chain has TRBV7-8 and TRBJ2-1; 10 bases are a match to TRBD2. The CDR3 covers 18 residues. Germline CDR1 is SGHVS and CDR2 is FQNEAQ. With 1 base clipped from V and 1 base from J, the junction kept 7 bases outside the gene matches. CDR3: CASSLVLAGAFSYNEQFF. In DNA, the CDR3 is TGTGCCAGCAGCTTAGTCCTAGCGGGAGCATTTTCCTACAATGAGCAGTTCTTC.

The chain carries TRBV9 and TRBJ1-4; D not certain. This CDR3 spans 14 amino acids. V was pared by 0 bases and J by 7 bases, with 10 bases between. Germline V gene data show CDR1 as SGDLS and CDR2 as YYNGEE. In nucleotides, the CDR3 is TGTGCCAGCAGCGTAGACGGCTTGAGTGAAAAACTGTTTTTT. Amino acids: CASSVDGLSEKLFF.